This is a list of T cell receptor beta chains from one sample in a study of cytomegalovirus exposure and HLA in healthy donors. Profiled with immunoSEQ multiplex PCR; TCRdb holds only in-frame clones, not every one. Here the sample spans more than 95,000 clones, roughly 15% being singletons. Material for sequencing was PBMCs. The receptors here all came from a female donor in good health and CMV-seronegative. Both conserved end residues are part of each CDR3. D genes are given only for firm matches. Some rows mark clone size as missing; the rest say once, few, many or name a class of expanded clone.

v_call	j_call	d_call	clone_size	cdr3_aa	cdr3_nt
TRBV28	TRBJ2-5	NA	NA	CASSPLYQETQYF	TGTGCCAGCAGTCCCCTGTACCAAGAGACCCAGTACTTC
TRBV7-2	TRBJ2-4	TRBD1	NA	CASSYYRGLPSWGQNIQYF	TGTGCCAGCAGCTATTACAGGGGGCTTCCTTCTTGGGGCCAAAACATTCAGTACTTC
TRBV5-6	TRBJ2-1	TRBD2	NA	CASSFRTSGSVYNEQFF	TGTGCCAGCAGCTTTCGGACTAGCGGGAGCGTCTACAATGAGCAGTTCTTC
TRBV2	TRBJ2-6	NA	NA	CASSGQSSGANVLTF	TGTGCCAGCAGCGGACAGAGCTCTGGGGCCAACGTCCTGACTTTC
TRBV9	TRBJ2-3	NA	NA	CASSVGQRKSTDTQYF	TGTGCCAGCAGCGTAGGACAGCGTAAAAGCACAGATACGCAGTATTTT
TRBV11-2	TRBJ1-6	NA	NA	CASSSGEVGNSPLHF	TGTGCCAGCAGCTCGGGGGAGGTGGGTAATTCACCCCTCCACTTT
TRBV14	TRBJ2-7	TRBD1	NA	CASSRTGQGASYEQYF	TGTGCCAGCAGCCGAACCGGACAGGGGGCCTCCTACGAGCAGTACTTC
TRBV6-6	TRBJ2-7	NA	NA	CASSVGGSYEQYF	TGTGCCAGCAGTGTGGGGGGCTCCTACGAGCAGTACTTC
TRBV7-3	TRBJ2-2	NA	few	CASSLRAVFGRTGELFF	TGTGCCAGCAGCTTAAGGGCAGTCTTTGGTAGAACCGGGGAGCTGTTTTTT
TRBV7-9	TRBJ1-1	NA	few	CASSSGIWNTEAFF	TGTGCCAGCAGCTCAGGGATATGGAACACTGAAGCTTTCTTT
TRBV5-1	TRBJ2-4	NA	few	CASSLEEGAVIQYF	TGCGCCAGCAGCTTGGAAGAAGGGGCGGTCATTCAGTACTTC
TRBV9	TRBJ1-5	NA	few	CASSGTTGSPLPQPQHF	TGTGCCAGCAGCGGGACTACCGGGTCTCCTTTACCCCAGCCCCAGCATTTT
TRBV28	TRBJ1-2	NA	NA	CASSFLGGYGYTF	TGTGCCAGCAGTTTTCTGGGCGGGTATGGCTACACCTTC
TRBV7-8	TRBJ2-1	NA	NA	CASSLGGGGRYNEQFF	TGTGCCAGCAGCTTAGGTGGGGGGGGCCGCTACAATGAGCAGTTCTTC
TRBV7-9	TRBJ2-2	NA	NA	CASSLFSGLTANTGELFF	TGTGCCAGCAGCTTATTTTCGGGTCTTACTGCGAACACCGGGGAGCTGTTTTTT
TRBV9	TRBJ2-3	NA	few	CASSVRTLTDTQYF	TGTGCCAGCAGCGTACGAACTTTGACAGATACGCAGTATTTT
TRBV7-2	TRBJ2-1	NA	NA	CASSLVGRGPYNEQFF	TGTGCCAGCAGCTTAGTGGGGCGGGGGCCTTACAATGAGCAGTTCTTC